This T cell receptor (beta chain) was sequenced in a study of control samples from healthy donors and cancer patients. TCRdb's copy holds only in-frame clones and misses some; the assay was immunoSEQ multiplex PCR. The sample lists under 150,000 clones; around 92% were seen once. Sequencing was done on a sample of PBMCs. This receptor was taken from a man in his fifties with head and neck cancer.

CDR3 DNA sequence: TGTGCCAGCAGTTCACAGGGGTTCAGCGAGCAGTACTTC. Encoded protein: CASSSQGFSEQYF. The genes are TRBV6-2 or TRBV6-3 and TRBJ2-7, with 7 positions matching TRBD1. The CDR3 has 13 residues. The ends lost 4 bases at V and 6 bases at J; junction bases unmatched: 6. Germline-derived CDR1 and CDR2 are MNHEY and SVGEGT.